These 20 T cell receptor beta chains were all obtained from the same sample, sequenced in a study of T-cell reconstitution after alpha-beta-depleted transplantation in children. Preparation of the TCRbeta library was carried out with unique molecular identifiers. One entry per CDR3 protein, called by TCRdb with MiXCR from the PCR reads. The sample has 200,000 to 250,000 distinct CDR3 sequences; 20% to 30% are singletons. The sample was PBMCs, mostly from graft donor cells, taken 360 days after TCRalphabeta/CD19-depleted stem cell transplant. Receptors were obtained from a female patient aged 2-15 years who had a stem cell transplant for congenital amegakaryocytic thrombocytopenia, so the T cells may come from the graft donor.

The chain combines TRBV29-1 with TRBJ2-1; 12 bases align to TRBD1. The V gene's germline CDR1 is SQVTM and CDR2 ANQGSEA. V shed 1 base and J 9 bases; nucleotides not matched to a gene: 10. The CDR3 has 16 amino acids. CDR3 loop: CSVEGRDRGLSGEQFF. The CDR3 DNA sequence: TGCAGCGTTGAAGGCCGGGACAGGGGGCTCTCAGGTGAGCAGTTCTTC.

Notes on this clonotype: Since a much larger clone is just one base distant, this may be a read error. The chain links TRBV5-4 to TRBJ2-7; D gene uncertain. CDR3 length equals 11 residues. Looked up from germline, CDR1 is SGHNT and CDR2 is YYREEE (reference sequence). CDR3 in DNA: TGTGACAGCAGCCTAGACTACGAGCAGTACTTC. This codes for CDSSLDYEQYF.

This clonotype occurred once. V and J are TRBV7-2 and TRBJ2-1, with 10 bases aligning to TRBD2. CDR1 SGHTA and CDR2 FQGNSA come from the germline V gene. The J segment lost 4 bases and the V segment lost 1 base, leaving 4 bases of the junction unmatched. The CDR3 consists of 16 residues. The CDR3 here is CASSLVPSGSYNEQFF. The CDR3 DNA sequence: TGTGCCAGCAGCTTAGTTCCTAGCGGGAGTTACAATGAGCAGTTCTTC.

The chain's CDR3 is CSARWASGRALENEQFF. CDR3 sequence (DNA): TGCAGTGCTAGATGGGCTAGCGGGAGGGCCCTCGAGAATGAGCAGTTCTTC. V and J are TRBV20-1 and TRBJ2-1, with 12 bases aligning to TRBD2. CDR1 is DFQATT, CDR2 SNEGSKA, per germline (reference sequence). After removal of 2 bases from V and 7 bases from J, the junction contained 12 bases not matched to a gene. The CDR3 is 17 residues long.

The chain is built from TRBV12-3 or TRBV12-4 and TRBJ2-3; 10 bases fit TRBD1. Germline trimming cut 6 bases from V and 6 bases from J; bases unmatched to any gene: 12. The CDR3 consists of 16 residues. The CDR3 DNA follows: TGTGCCAGCAGCCGCCACCGGGACAGGGGTTGGGATACGCAGTATTTT. It specifies CASSRHRDRGWDTQYF.

The CDR3 bases are TGTGCCAGCAGCGCTGGACAGTCAGACGAGCAGTACTTC. This encodes CASSAGQSDEQYF. The V and J genes are TRBV5-5 and TRBJ2-7; a weak D match, TRBD1 (6 bases). Per germline, CDR1 SGHKS and CDR2 YYEKEE (reference sequence). The ends were cut back, 4 bases at V and 5 bases at J, with 13 bases in the middle. This CDR3 has 13 amino acids.

The V call is TRBV9, the J call TRBJ2-2, with D possibly being TRBD2 (6 bases). Trimming shortened V by 0 bases and J by 1 base, and 13 bases separated the two germline ends. The CDR3 sequence is 17 residues long. Looked up from germline, CDR1 is SGDLS and CDR2 is YYNGEE. This CDR3 is CASSVALTGLNTGELFF. The CDR3 DNA reads TGTGCCAGCAGCGTAGCCCTGACGGGACTGAACACCGGGGAGCTGTTTTTT.

The rearrangement uses TRBV7-8 and TRBJ2-5; D is possibly TRBD1 (5 bases). CDR3 length: 14 residues. Germline CDR1 SGHVS, CDR2 FQNEAQ. V lost 1 base, J lost 4 bases, and 10 bases lay in between. The CDR3 sequence is CASSLGPGPETQYF. The CDR3 nucleotides read TGTGCCAGCAGCTTAGGTCCAGGGCCAGAGACCCAGTACTTC. The full variable domain, its missing parts supplied by reference TRBV7-8 and TRBJ2-5, is GAGVSQSPRYKVAKRGQDVALRCDPISGHVSLFWYQQALGQGPEFLTYFQNEAQLDKSGLPSDRFFAERPEGSVSTLKIQRTQQEDSAVYLCASSLGPGPETQYFGPGTRLLVL.

A few counts support this clonotype. V usage is TRBV5-1 and J usage is TRBJ1-1; 7 nucleotides align to TRBD1. V was pared by 4 bases and J by 4 bases, with 10 bases of the junction left unmatched. The CDR3 has 15 amino acids. Per the germline V gene, CDR1 is SGHRS and CDR2 is YFSETQ. The CDR3 spells CASSPTGDGFTEAFF. The CDR3 region has the DNA TGCGCCAGCAGCCCCACAGGGGACGGTTTCACTGAAGCTTTCTTT.

This sequence joins TRBV7-9 and TRBJ2-7; unclear D gene. Germline CDR1 is SEHNR and CDR2 is FQNEAQ (reference sequence). The CDR3 loop spans 13 amino acids. V lost 2 bases and J 6 bases, leaving 11 bases between the germline ends. The DNA for the CDR3 is TGTGCCAGCAGCTTACCCAGCCCGCTCGAGCAGTACTTC. Its protein product is CASSLPSPLEQYF. The complete variable domain, with remaining parts taken from reference TRBV7-9 and TRBJ2-7, reads DTGVSQNPRHKITKRGQNVTFRCDPISEHNRLYWYRQTLGQGPEFLTYFQNEAQLEKSRLLSDRFSAERPKGSFSTLEIQRTEQGDSAMYLCASSLPSPLEQYFGPGTRLTVT.

This clonotype was found a few times. V is TRBV24-1 and J is TRBJ1-2, with D perhaps TRBD1 (6 bases). The V gene lost 0 bases and the J gene lost 5 bases, with 18 bases spanning the gap. This CDR3 spans 17 amino acids. The V gene's germline CDR1 is KGHDR and CDR2 SFDVKD. In DNA form, the CDR3 reads TGTGCCACCAGTGATTTGAACGGGACACCTCAACCTTATGGCTACACCTTC. This codes for CATSDLNGTPQPYGYTF.

Written as DNA, the CDR3 is TGCGCCTCCGAGCTGGGATCTAACACCGGGGAGCTGTTTTTT. Protein sequence: CASELGSNTGELFF. The V call is TRBV5-1, the J call TRBJ2-2; D unclear. The CDR3 extends over 14 amino acids. Germline CDR1 and CDR2: SGHRS and YFSETQ. V lost 10 bases to trimming and J lost 2 bases, with 15 bases between them.

This chain's CDR3 is CAISESKGDTLSGNTIYF. CDR3 nucleotide sequence: TGTGCCATCAGTGAGTCTAAAGGGGATACCTTATCTGGAAACACCATATATTTT. The genes are TRBV10-3 and TRBJ1-3, with a tentative D call TRBD1 (5 bases). The V end was cut by 0 bases, the J end by 1 base, with 16 bases between. Germline lookup yields CDR1 ENHRY and CDR2 SYGVKD. The CDR3 loop spans 18 amino acids.

The count of this clonotype is one. The chain uses TRBV5-1 and TRBJ2-1, with D unclear. This CDR3 is 13 amino acids long. Germline values: CDR1 SGHRS, CDR2 YFSETQ. Trimming shortened V by 5 bases and J by 5 bases, and 11 bases separated the two germline ends. DNA of the CDR3: TGCGCCAGCAGACAAGGACGCAACAATGAGCAGTTCTTC. Residues: CASRQGRNNEQFF. Filled out from reference TRBV5-1 and TRBJ2-1, the complete variable domain reads KAGVTQTPRYLIKTRGQQVTLSCSPISGHRSVSWYQQTPGQGLQFLFEYFSETQRNKGNFPGRFSGRQFSNSRSEMNVSTLELGDSALYLCASRQGRNNEQFFGPGTRLTVL.

This clonotype was observed at least ten times. The chain has TRBV29-1 and TRBJ2-1; 7 nucleotides align to TRBD1. V was pared by 7 bases and J by 8 bases, with 11 bases of the junction left unmatched. The CDR3 consists of 13 residues. Per the germline V gene, CDR1 is SQVTM and CDR2 is ANQGSEA. The CDR3 is CSADATGVDEQFF. The CDR3 coding sequence is TGCAGCGCTGACGCTACAGGGGTCGATGAGCAGTTCTTC.

The chain carries TRBV20-1 and TRBJ2-2; TRBD2 is a possible D gene (5 bases). V lost 1 base, J lost 2 bases, and 8 bases lay in between. In germline, CDR1 is DFQATT, CDR2 SNEGSKA (reference sequence). CDR3 length: 14 residues. The CDR3 loop reads CSARGTQNTGELFF. DNA for the CDR3: TGCAGTGCTAGAGGGACTCAAAACACCGGGGAGCTGTTTTTT.

This clonotype appeared many times. V gene TRBV12-3 or TRBV12-4 combines with J gene TRBJ2-5; D is unclear. The V end was cut by 1 base, the J end by 4 bases, with 10 bases between. The CDR3 has 14 residues. The CDR3 protein is CASSLVGARETQYF. Here the CDR3 DNA reads TGTGCCAGCAGTTTAGTTGGTGCTCGAGAGACCCAGTACTTC.

This clonotype turned up a few times. This chain uses TRBV5-1 with TRBJ2-1, with D perhaps given as TRBD1 or TRBD2 (5 bases each). Trimming took off 4 bases at V and 5 bases at J, with 10 bases between the two ends. The CDR3 loop spans 13 amino acids. The germline CDR1 and CDR2 sequences are SGHRS and YFSETQ. The CDR3 region is CASSGDVNNEQFF. The CDR3 nucleotides are TGCGCCAGCAGCGGGGACGTAAACAATGAGCAGTTCTTC.

The chain couples TRBV4-1 to TRBJ2-7; D tentatively fits TRBD1 or TRBD2 (9 bases each). The CDR3 loop spans 18 amino acids. The V end was cut by 4 bases, the J end by 2 bases, with 24 bases between. Germline CDR1 and CDR2: MGHRA and YSYEKL. As DNA, the CDR3 is TGCGCCAGCAGCCTGGGACAGGGCCTAGCGGGGAGACCCTACGAGCAGTACTTC. This translates into CASSLGQGLAGRPYEQYF.

This clonotype was seen only a few times. The chain employs TRBV24-1 and TRBJ2-5; 7 nucleotides match TRBD1. This CDR3 comprises 15 residues. Germline CDR1 is KGHDR and CDR2 is SFDVKD. V was pared by 6 bases and J by 0 bases, with 6 bases of the junction left unmatched. The CDR3 coding sequence is TGTGCCACCAGTCCAGCAAGGGGGCACCAAGAGACCCAGTACTTC. Protein product: CATSPARGHQETQYF.